This TCR beta chain comes out of a study of regulatory T cells in long-lasting Graves disease. General study points: TCR diversity was lower in persistent than newly diagnosed Graves' disease.

HTBI primers from iRepertoire and Arm-PCR of CDR3 regions yielded the TCR beta libraries. Each CDR3 protein gets one entry after TCRdb re-called the multiplex PCR reads with MiXCR. The sample includes approximately 400,000 distinct CDR3 sequences, more than 20% of them seen just once. Time point described: persistent/refractory GD, antithyroid drugs over 5 years with positive TRAb. RNA extracted from PBMCs served as the sequencing template. Clinicians diagnosed Graves' disease using American Thyroid Association guidelines. Points on this clonotype: The antigen remains unidentified.

This TCR was recovered from a female donor with Graves disease. The sample here was peripheral blood mononuclear cells (PBMCs), taken when the disease was refractory, from a patient treated with antithyroid drugs.

The CDR3 sequence: CASTAPAPGLVETQYF. Here the CDR3 DNA reads TGTGCCAGCACCGCCCCAGCCCCAGGACTAGTGGAGACCCAGTACTTC. This chain uses TRBV7-2 with TRBJ2-5; 7 positions agree with TRBD2. Germline lookup yields CDR1 SGHTA and CDR2 FQGNSA. The trim removed 7 bases at V and 5 bases at J, leaving 16 bases unmatched. There are 16 residues in the CDR3.